Presented here are 4 T cell receptor beta chains from one specimen sequenced in a study of blood T cells in healthy people across ages. With a J-beta primer mix and a sample-barcoded 5' primer, a second PCR ran 7 to 11 cycles. In TCRdb, the 5' RACE reads were re-called with MiXCR into one record per CDR3 protein. The sample holds about a million distinct CDR3 sequences, around two fifths seen once. What was sequenced was blood. These TCRs come from a man between 18 and 35 years old in good health.

The CDR3, as DNA: TGTGCCAGCAGCCACTATACAGGGGCCCAGGGGGGCGTTGAGCAGTTCTTC. Translated: CASSHYTGAQGGVEQFF. The chain uses TRBV14 and TRBJ2-1, with D tentatively TRBD1 (7 bases). CDR1 and CDR2 (germline): SGHDN, FVKESK. This CDR3 has 17 amino acids. The germline V and J ends were trimmed by 3 bases and 9 bases, with 24 bases remaining between them.

V gene TRBV6-5 combines with J gene TRBJ1-4; no clear D. V lost 0 bases to trimming and J lost 7 bases, with 12 bases between them. This CDR3 has 15 residues. Germline values: CDR1 MNHEY, CDR2 SVGAGI. CDR3 sequence (DNA): TGTGCCAGCAGTTACTCAGGAGGGAGTGTTGAAAAACTGTTTTTT. This translates into CASSYSGGSVEKLFF.

This clonotype was seen many times. This chain uses TRBV7-2 with TRBJ1-1; D perhaps matches TRBD1 (5 bases). The CDR3 runs to 19 residues. CDR1 and CDR2 from the germline V gene are SGHTA and FQGNSA. Trimming removed 8 bases from V and 6 bases from J, with 34 bases in between. CDR3: CASLRRAGTQIDVLPEAFF. DNA of the CDR3: TGTGCCAGCCTACGGCGGGCCGGGACCCAGATCGACGTTCTGCCTGAAGCTTTCTTT.

The rearrangement links TRBV7-9 to TRBJ2-1, with D unresolved. The closer fit of TRBJ2-7 to the DNA end suggests the J call may be wrong. The CDR3 extends over 16 amino acids. Germline V gives CDR1 SEHNR, CDR2 FQNEAQ (reference sequence). Written as DNA, the CDR3 is TGTGCCAGCAGCTTCGGCTTTGGGAATTCATACAATGAGCAGTACTTC. This encodes CASSFGFGNSYNEQYF.